The sequence of this T cell receptor (beta chain) was determined in a study of blood T cell repertoires in COVID-19. Per the original methods: Nucleated cell counts were estimated from reference gene primer amplification. Generated by immunoSEQ multiplex PCR, the TCRdb table keeps only in-frame clones and is missing some. The D gene and trimming were derived from the DNA, and the V and J assignments and clone size from that table. The repertoire consists of 270,000 or so clones, with about four fifths occurring once and the leading ten covering around 3.5%. The age range of participants was about 18 to 95 years, with residence in more than 20 US areas. Recovered participants had two consecutive negative NP/OP PCR tests, healthcare professional clearance, or symptom resolution. This TCR was sampled from a man aged 50 or older who had recovered from COVID-19. Source material: PBMCs or T cells enriched from blood (not recorded which).

The CDR3 bases are TGTGCCAGCAGCCCCCGGAACAGGGTCGGTTTCGCTGGAAACACCATATATTTT. Translating it yields CASSPRNRVGFAGNTIYF. The chain employs TRBV27 and TRBJ1-3; tentative D call: TRBD1 (6 bases). With 6 bases removed from V and 2 bases from J, the gap between germline ends came to 23 bases. The CDR3 loop spans 18 amino acids. Germline CDR1 MNHEY, CDR2 SMNVEV (reference sequence).